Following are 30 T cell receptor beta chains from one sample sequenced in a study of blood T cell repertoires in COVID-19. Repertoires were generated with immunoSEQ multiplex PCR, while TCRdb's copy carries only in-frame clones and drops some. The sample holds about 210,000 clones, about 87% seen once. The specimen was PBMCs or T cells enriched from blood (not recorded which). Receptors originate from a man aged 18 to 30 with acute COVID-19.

The CDR3 sequence: CASRAAGAKNIQYF. The CDR3 DNA reads TGTGCCAGCAGGGCAGCGGGAGCCAAAAACATTCAGTACTTC. The chain joins TRBV28 to TRBJ2-4; perhaps TRBD2 as D (6 bases). CDR1 and CDR2 from the germline V gene are MDHEN and SYDVKM. The CDR3 is 14 amino acids. V lost 6 bases to trimming and J lost 0 bases, with 9 bases between them.

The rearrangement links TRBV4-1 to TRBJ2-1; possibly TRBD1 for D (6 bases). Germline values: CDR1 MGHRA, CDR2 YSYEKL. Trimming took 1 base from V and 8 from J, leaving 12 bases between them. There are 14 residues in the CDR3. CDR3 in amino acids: CASSQAAGVDEQFF. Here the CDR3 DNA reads TGCGCCAGCAGCCAAGCGGCAGGGGTGGATGAGCAGTTCTTC.

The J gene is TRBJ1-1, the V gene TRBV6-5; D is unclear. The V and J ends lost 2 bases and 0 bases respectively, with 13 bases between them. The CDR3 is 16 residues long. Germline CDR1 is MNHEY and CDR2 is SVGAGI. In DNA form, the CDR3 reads TGTGCCAGCAGTTACGCGGCGGAGGTTATGAACACTGAAGCTTTCTTT. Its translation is CASSYAAEVMNTEAFF.

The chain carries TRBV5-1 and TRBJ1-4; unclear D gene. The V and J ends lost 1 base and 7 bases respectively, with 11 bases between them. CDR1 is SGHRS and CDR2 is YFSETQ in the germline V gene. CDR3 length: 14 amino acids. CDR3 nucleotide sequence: TGCGCCAGCAGCTTGTTAGGGAGAAGTGAAAAACTGTTTTTT. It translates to CASSLLGRSEKLFF.

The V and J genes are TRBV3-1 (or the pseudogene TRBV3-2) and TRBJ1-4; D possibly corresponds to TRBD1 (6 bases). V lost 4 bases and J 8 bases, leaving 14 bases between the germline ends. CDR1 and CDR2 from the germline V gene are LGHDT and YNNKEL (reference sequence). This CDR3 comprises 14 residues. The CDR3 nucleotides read TGTGCCAGCAGCCCTGGACAGCTAACCGAAAAACTGTTTTTT. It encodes CASSPGQLTEKLFF.

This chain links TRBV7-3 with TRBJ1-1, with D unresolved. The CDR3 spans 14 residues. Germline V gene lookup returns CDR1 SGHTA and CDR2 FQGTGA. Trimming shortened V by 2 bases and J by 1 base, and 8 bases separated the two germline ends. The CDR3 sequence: CASSLSGQNTEAFF. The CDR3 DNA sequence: TGTGCCAGCAGCTTATCGGGTCAGAACACTGAAGCTTTCTTT.

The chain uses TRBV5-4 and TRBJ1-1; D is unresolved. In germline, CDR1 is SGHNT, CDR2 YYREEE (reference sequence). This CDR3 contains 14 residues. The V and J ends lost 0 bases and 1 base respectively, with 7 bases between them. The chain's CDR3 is CASSLAGSNTEAFF. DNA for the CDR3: TGTGCCAGCAGCTTGGCCGGGTCGAACACTGAAGCTTTCTTT.

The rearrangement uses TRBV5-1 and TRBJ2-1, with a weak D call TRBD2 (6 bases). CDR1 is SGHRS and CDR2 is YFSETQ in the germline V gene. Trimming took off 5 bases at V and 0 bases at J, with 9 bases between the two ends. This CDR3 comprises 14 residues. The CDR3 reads CASSGGISYNEQFF. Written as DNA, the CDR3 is TGCGCCAGCAGTGGGGGGATCTCCTACAATGAGCAGTTCTTC.

Here the CDR3 DNA reads TGTGCCAGCAGTACCATTTGGGGCGTCGCCAAAAACATTCAGTACTTC. Residues: CASSTIWGVAKNIQYF. V and J are TRBV27 and TRBJ2-4; the D gene is possibly TRBD1 (5 bases). The CDR3 runs to 16 residues. Germline loops: CDR1 MNHEY, CDR2 SMNVEV (reference sequence). V shed 5 bases and J shed 1 base, with 15 bases lying between them.

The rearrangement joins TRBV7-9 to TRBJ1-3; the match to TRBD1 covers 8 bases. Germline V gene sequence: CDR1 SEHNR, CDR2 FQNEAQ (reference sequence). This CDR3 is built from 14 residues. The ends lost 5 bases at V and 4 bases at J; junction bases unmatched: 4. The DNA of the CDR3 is TGTGCCAGCAGCAGGACAGGGAACGGAAACACCATATATTTT. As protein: CASSRTGNGNTIYF.

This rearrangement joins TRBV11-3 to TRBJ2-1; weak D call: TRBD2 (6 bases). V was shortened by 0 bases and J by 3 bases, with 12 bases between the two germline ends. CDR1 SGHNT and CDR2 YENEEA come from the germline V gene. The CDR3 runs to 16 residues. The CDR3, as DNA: TGTGCCAGCAGCTTAGAGCCGGGAGCCTTCTACAATGAGCAGTTCTTC. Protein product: CASSLEPGAFYNEQFF.

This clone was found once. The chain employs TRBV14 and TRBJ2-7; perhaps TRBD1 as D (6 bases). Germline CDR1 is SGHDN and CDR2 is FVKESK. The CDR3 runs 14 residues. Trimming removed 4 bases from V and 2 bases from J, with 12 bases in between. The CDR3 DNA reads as TGTGCCAGCAGCCTCGACAGGTTAACCTACGAGCAGTACTTC. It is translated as CASSLDRLTYEQYF. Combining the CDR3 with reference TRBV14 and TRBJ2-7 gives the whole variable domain EAGVTQFPSHSVIEKGQTVTLRCDPISGHDNLYWYRRVMGKEIKFLLHFVKESKQDESGMPNNRFLAERTGGTYSTLKVQPAELEDSGVYFCASSLDRLTYEQYFGPGTRLTVT.

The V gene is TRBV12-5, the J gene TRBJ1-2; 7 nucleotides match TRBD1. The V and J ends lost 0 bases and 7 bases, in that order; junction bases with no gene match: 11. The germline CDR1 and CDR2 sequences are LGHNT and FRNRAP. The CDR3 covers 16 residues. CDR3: CASGLVLGTDIPGYTF. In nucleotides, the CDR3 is TGTGCTAGTGGTTTGGTACTTGGGACAGACATTCCTGGCTACACCTTC.

The CDR3 is CATSDPGTDDTGELFF. The CDR3 DNA is TGTGCCACCAGTGATCCCGGGACAGATGACACCGGGGAGCTGTTTTTT. This rearrangement joins TRBV24-1 to TRBJ2-2, with TRBD1 matching over 7 bases. V shed 3 bases and J 3 bases; nucleotides not matched to a gene: 6. Germline CDR1 is KGHDR and CDR2 is SFDVKD. This CDR3 has 16 amino acids.

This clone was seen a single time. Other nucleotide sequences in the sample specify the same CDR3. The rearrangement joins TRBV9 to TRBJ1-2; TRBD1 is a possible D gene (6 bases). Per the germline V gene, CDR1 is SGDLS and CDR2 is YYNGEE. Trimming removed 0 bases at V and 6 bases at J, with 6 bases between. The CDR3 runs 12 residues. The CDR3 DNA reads TGTGCCAGCAGCGTAGCAGGGGATGGCTACACCTTC. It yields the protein CASSVAGDGYTF.

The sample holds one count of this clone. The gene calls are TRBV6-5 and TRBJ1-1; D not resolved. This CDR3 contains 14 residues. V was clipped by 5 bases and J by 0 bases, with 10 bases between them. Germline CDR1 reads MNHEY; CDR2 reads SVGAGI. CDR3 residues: CASSQTGLNTEAFF. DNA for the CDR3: TGTGCCAGCAGTCAAACCGGGTTGAACACTGAAGCTTTCTTT.

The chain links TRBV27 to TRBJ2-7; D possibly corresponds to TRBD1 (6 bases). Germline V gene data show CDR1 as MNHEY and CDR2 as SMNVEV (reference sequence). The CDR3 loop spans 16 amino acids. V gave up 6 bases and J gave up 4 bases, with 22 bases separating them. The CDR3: CASSSSAAGAAYEQYF. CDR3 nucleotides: TGTGCCAGCAGCTCTTCTGCGGCAGGGGCTGCATACGAGCAGTACTTC.

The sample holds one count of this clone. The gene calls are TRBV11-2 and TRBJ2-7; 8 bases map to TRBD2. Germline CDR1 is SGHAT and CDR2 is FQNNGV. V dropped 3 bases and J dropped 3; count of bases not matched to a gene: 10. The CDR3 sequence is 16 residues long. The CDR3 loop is CASSFSNPGLVYEQYF. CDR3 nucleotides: TGTGCCAGCAGCTTTTCGAATCCGGGACTAGTCTACGAGCAGTACTTC.

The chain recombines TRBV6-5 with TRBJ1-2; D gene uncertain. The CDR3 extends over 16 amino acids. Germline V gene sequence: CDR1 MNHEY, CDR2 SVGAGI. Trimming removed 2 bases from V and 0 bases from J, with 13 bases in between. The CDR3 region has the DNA TGTGCCAGCAGTTACACTTTACAGTTCTCTAACTATGGCTACACCTTC. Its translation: CASSYTLQFSNYGYTF.

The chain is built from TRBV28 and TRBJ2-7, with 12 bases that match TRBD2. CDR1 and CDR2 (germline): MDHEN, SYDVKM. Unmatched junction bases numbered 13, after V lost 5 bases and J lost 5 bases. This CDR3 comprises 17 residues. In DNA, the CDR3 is TGTGCCAGCAGTACGGGACTAGCGGGTGTTGGAGGGGACGAGCAGTACTTC. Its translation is CASSTGLAGVGGDEQYF.

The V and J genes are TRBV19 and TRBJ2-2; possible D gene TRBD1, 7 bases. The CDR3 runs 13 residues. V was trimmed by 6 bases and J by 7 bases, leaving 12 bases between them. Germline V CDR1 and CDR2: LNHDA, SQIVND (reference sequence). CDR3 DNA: TGTGCCAGTAGAGGGGGCGGGGACGGGGAGCTGTTTTTT. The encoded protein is CASRGGGDGELFF.

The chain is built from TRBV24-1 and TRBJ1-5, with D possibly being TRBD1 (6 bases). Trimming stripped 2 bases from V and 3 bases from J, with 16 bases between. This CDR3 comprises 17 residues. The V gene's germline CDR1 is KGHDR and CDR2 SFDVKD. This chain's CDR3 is CATSDSRQEYVNQPQHF. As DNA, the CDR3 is TGTGCCACCAGTGATTCTCGACAGGAGTATGTCAATCAGCCCCAGCATTTT.

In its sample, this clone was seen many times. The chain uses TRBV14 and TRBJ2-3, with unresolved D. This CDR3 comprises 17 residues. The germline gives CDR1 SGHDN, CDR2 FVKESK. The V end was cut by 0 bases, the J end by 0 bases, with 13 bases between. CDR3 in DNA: TGTGCCAGCAGCCAAGATCCCGCTAGTTCCAGCACAGATACGCAGTATTTT. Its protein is CASSQDPASSSTDTQYF.

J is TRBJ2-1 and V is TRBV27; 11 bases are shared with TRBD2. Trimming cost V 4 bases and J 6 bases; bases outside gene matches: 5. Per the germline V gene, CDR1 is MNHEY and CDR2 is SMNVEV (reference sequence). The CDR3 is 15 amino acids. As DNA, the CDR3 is TGTGCCAGCAGTTCGGGACTAGCGGTTTTCAATGAGCAGTTCTTC. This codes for CASSSGLAVFNEQFF.

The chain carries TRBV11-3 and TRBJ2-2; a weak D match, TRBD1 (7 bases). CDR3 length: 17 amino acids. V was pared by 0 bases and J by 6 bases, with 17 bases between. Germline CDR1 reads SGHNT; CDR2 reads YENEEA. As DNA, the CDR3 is TGTGCCAGCAGCTTAGATCGGAGGGGGCCCCTTTCCGGGGAGCTGTTTTTT. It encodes CASSLDRRGPLSGELFF.

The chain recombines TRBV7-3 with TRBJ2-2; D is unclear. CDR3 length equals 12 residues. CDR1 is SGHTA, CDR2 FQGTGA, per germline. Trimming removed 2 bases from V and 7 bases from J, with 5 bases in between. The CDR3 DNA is TGTGCCAGCAGCTTAGCGAACGGGGAGCTGTTTTTT. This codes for CASSLANGELFF.

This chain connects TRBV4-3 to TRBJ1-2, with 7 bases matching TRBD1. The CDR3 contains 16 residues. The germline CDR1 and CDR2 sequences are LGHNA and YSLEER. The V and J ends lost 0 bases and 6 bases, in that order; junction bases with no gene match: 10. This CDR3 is CASSQDLKTGIDGYTF. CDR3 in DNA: TGCGCCAGCAGCCAAGATCTCAAGACAGGGATCGATGGCTACACCTTC.

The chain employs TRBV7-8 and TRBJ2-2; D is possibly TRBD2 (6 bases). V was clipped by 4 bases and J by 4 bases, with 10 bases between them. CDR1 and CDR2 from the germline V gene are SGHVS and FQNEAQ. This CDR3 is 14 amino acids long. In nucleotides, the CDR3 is TGTGCCAGCAGCTGGGACTCCATCACCGGGGAGCTGTTTTTT. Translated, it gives CASSWDSITGELFF.

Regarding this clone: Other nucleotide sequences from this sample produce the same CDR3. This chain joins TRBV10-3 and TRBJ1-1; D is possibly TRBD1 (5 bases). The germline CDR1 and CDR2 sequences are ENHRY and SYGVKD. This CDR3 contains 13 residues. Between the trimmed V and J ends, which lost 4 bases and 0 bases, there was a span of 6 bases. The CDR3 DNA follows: TGTGCCATCAGTGGACAGTTGAACACTGAAGCTTTCTTT. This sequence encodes CAISGQLNTEAFF.

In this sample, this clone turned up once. CDR3 in amino acids: CASSPPGTGDYEQYF. For the CDR3, the DNA is TGTGCCAGCTCACCCCCCGGGACAGGGGACTACGAGCAGTACTTC. The gene calls are TRBV18 and TRBJ2-7; 10 nucleotides match TRBD1. The CDR3 runs to 15 residues. Germline-derived CDR1 and CDR2 are KGHSH and LQKENI. The trim removed 3 bases at V and 3 bases at J, leaving 5 bases unmatched. Full variable domain (remainder filled in from reference TRBV18 and TRBJ2-7): NAGVMQNPRHLVRRRGQEARLRCSPMKGHSHVYWYRQLPEEGLKFMVYLQKENIIDESGMPKERFSAEFPKEGPSILRIQQVVRGDSAAYFCASSPPGTGDYEQYFGPGTRLTVT.